The 6 T cell receptor beta chains given below trace back to one sample, sequenced in a study of T cell responses to AZD1222 COVID-19 vaccine. Sequencing used immunoSEQ multiplex PCR; TCRdb keeps in-frame clones, though not all of them. This table holds 110,000 to 150,000 clones, just over 90% found once. The sequences come from peripheral blood, collected on day 0 of AZD1222 vaccination. These receptors were taken from an adult in good health.

The chain couples TRBV7-6 to TRBJ1-4; D is perhaps TRBD1 (5 bases). The V end was cut by 1 base, the J end by 8 bases, with 14 bases between. Per germline, CDR1 SGHVS and CDR2 FNYEAQ. CDR3 size: 15 residues. CDR3 region: CASSLVRGEGEKLFF. As DNA, the CDR3 is TGTGCCAGCAGCTTAGTGAGGGGAGAGGGGGAAAAACTGTTTTTT. Together with reference TRBV7-6 and TRBJ1-4, the CDR3 gives the full variable domain: GAGVSQSPRYKVTKRGQDVALRCDPISGHVSLYWYRQALGQGPEFLTYFNYEAQQDKSGLPNDRFSAERPEGSISTLTIQRTEQRDSAMYRCASSLVRGEGEKLFFGSGTQLSVL.

The chain couples TRBV6-6 to TRBJ1-2; a weak D match, TRBD1 (6 bases). The V end lost 8 bases, the J end lost 4 bases, and 17 bases lay between the germline ends. From germline, CDR1 is MNHNY and CDR2 SVGAGI (reference sequence). The CDR3 has 14 amino acids. Here the CDR3 reads CASGPWGGGYGYTF. CDR3 DNA sequence: TGTGCCAGCGGCCCCTGGGGGGGCGGCTATGGCTACACCTTC.

The V and J genes are TRBV2 and TRBJ2-5; TRBD2 aligns across 15 bases. The germline CDR1 and CDR2 sequences are SNHLY and FYNNEI. Trimming took 9 bases from V and 7 from J; bases not matched to a gene: 6. The CDR3 has 14 amino acids. The CDR3 region has the DNA TGTGCCAGAAGGGGACTAGCGGGGGGAGGGACCCAGTACTTC. The encoded protein is CARRGLAGGGTQYF.

The rearrangement uses TRBV7-2 and TRBJ1-6; D not resolved. The CDR3 runs to 13 residues. V shed 5 bases and J shed 11 bases, with 13 bases lying between them. The germline CDR1 and CDR2 sequences are SGHTA and FQGNSA. DNA for the CDR3: TGTGCCAGCAGCCCCCCCTTCGGGACACCCCTCCACTTT. Its protein product is CASSPPFGTPLHF.

The V gene is TRBV12-3 or TRBV12-4, the J gene TRBJ1-2, with 7 positions matching TRBD1. There are 13 residues in the CDR3. V dropped 5 bases and J dropped 2; count of bases not matched to a gene: 2. The chain's CDR3 is CASSRGQNYGYTF. The CDR3 nucleotides are TGTGCCAGCAGTAGGGGACAGAACTATGGCTACACCTTC.

This chain joins TRBV7-3 and TRBJ1-1; D is possibly TRBD1 (6 bases). V lost 3 bases to trimming and J lost 7 bases, with 12 bases between them. CDR3 length: 13 residues. The germline V gene encodes CDR1 SGHTA and CDR2 FQGTGA. In DNA form, the CDR3 reads TGTGCCAGCAGCTTCACAGGGCCCGGTGAAGCTTTCTTT. Its protein product is CASSFTGPGEAFF. Based on the CDR3 plus reference TRBV7-3 and TRBJ1-1, the full variable domain is GAGVSQTPSNKVTEKGKYVELRCDPISGHTALYWYRQSLGQGPEFLIYFQGTGAADDSGLPNDRFFAVRPEGSVSTLKIQRTERGDSAVYLCASSFTGPGEAFFGQGTRLTVV.